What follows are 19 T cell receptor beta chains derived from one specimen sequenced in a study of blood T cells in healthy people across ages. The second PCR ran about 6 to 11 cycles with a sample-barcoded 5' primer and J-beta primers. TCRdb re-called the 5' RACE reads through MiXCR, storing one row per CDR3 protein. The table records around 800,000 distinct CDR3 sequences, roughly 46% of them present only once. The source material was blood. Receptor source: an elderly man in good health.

In DNA form, the CDR3 reads TGCAGTGCTAGAGGGGGTTTAGCTGTGGGGAGCTCCTACAATGAGCAGTTCTTC. It is translated as CSARGGLAVGSSYNEQFF. The chain employs TRBV20-1 and TRBJ2-1, with a possible D match to TRBD2 (5 bases). This CDR3 region has 18 residues. With 1 base removed from V and 0 bases from J, the gap between germline ends came to 19 bases. CDR1 and CDR2 (germline): DFQATT, SNEGSKA (reference sequence).

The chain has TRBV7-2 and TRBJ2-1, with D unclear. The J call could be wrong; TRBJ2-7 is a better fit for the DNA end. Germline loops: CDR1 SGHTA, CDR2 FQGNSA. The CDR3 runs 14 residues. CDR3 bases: TGTGCCAGCAGCGTAGACGCAGCCCCCTACGAGCAGTACTTC. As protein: CASSVDAAPYEQYF.

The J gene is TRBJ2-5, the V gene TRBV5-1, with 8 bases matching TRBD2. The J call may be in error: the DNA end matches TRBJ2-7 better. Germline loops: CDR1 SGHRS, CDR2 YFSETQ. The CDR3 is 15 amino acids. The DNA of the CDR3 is TGCGCCAGCAGCTTGGCCGTCAGCGGGAGTTACGAGCAGTACTTC. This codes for CASSLAVSGSYEQYF.

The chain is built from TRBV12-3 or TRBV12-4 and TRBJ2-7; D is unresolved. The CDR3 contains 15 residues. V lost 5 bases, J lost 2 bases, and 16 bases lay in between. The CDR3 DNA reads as TGTGCCAGCAGTGGCCAACGGACCATTACCTACGAGCAGTACTTC. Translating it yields CASSGQRTITYEQYF.

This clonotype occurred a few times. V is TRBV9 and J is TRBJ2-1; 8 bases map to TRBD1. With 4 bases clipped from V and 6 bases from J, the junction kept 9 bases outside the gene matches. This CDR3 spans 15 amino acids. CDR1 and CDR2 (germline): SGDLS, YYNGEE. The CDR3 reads CASSPSGGRGNEQFF. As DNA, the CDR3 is TGTGCCAGCAGCCCGTCAGGGGGCCGTGGCAATGAGCAGTTCTTC.

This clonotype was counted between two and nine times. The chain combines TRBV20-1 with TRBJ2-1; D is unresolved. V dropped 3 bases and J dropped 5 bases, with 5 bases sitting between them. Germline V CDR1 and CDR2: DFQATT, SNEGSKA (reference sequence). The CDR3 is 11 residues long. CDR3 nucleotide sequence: TGCAGTGCTAGGACTCACAATGAGCAGTTCTTC. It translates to CSARTHNEQFF.

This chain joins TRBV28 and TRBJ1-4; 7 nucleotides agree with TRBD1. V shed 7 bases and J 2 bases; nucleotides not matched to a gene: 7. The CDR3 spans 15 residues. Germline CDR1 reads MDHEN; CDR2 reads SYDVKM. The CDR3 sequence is CASKSGQATNEKLFF. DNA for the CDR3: TGTGCCAGCAAGTCTGGACAGGCTACTAATGAAAAACTGTTTTTT.

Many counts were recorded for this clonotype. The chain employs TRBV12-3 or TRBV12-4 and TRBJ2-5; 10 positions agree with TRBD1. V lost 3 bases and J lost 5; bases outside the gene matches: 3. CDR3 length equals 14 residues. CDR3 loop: CASSLTGGRETQYF. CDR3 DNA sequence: TGTGCCAGCAGTTTGACAGGGGGCAGGGAGACCCAGTACTTC.

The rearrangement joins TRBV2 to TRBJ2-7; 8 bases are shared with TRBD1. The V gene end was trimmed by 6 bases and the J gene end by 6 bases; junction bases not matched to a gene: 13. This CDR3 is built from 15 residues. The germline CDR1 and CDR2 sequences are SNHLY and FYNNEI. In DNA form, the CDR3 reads TGTGCCAGCAGGGGGGATACGGACAGGGCGGGCGAGCAGTACTTC. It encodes CASRGDTDRAGEQYF.

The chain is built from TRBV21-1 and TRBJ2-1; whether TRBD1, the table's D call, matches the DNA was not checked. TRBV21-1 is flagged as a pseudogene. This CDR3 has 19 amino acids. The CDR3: CASSKAEIWDNLCYNEQFF. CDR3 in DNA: TGTGCCAGCAGCAAAGCGGAAATTTGGGACAACCTTTGCTACAATGAGCAGTTCTTC.

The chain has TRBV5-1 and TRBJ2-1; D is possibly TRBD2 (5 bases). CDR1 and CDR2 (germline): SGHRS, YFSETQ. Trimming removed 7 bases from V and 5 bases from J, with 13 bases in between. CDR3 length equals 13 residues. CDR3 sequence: CASGMGVNNEQFF. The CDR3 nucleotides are TGCGCCAGCGGCATGGGAGTTAACAATGAGCAGTTCTTC.

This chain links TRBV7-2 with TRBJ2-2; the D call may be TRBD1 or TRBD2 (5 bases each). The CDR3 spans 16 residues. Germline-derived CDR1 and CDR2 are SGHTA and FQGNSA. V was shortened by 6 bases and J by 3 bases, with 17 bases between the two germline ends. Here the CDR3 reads CASSYSGTSHTGELFF. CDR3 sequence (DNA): TGTGCCAGCAGTTACTCCGGGACCTCGCACACCGGGGAGCTGTTTTTT.

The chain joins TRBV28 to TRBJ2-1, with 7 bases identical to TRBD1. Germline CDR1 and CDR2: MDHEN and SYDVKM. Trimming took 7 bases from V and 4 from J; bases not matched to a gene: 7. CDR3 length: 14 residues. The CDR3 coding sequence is TGTGCCAGCACTATCAGGGGGAGTTACAATGAGCAGTTCTTC. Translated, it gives CASTIRGSYNEQFF.

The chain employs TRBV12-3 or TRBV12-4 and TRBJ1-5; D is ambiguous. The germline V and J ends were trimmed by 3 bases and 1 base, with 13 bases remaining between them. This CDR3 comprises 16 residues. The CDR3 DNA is TGTGCCAGCAGTTTTGCCTCTGGTGGGAGCAATCAGCCCCAGCATTTT. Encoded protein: CASSFASGGSNQPQHF.

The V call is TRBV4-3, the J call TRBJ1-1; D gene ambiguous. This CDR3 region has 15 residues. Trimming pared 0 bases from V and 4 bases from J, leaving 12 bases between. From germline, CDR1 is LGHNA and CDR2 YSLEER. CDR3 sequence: CASSQEAGRFTEAFF. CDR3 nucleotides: TGCGCCAGCAGCCAAGAGGCAGGACGTTTCACTGAAGCTTTCTTT.

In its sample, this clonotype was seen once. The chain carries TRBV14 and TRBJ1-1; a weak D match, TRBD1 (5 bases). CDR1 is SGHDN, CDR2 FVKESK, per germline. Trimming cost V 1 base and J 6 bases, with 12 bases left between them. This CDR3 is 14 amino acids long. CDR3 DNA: TGTGCCAGCAGCCAAGGAGGGGCCGGGGCTGAAGCTTTCTTT. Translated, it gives CASSQGGAGAEAFF.

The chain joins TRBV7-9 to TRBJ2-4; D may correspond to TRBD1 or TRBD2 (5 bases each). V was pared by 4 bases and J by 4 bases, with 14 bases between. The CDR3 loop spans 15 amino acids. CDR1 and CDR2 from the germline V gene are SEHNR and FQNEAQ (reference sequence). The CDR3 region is CASSSPVGRKNIQYF. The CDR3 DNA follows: TGTGCCAGCAGCTCACCTGTGGGACGAAAAAACATTCAGTACTTC.

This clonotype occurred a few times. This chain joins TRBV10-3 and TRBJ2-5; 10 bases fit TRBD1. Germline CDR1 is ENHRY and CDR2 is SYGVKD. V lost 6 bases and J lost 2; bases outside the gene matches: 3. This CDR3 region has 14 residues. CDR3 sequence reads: CAIRGTGAQETQYF. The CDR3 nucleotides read TGTGCCATCAGAGGGACAGGGGCGCAAGAGACCCAGTACTTC.

CDR3 in amino acids: CASSPQTGSNSPLHF. CDR3 DNA sequence: TGTGCCAGCAGTCCTCAGACAGGGAGTAATTCACCCCTCCACTTT. The chain is built from TRBV27 and TRBJ1-6; TRBD1 matches at 7 bases. The germline V gene has CDR1 MNHEY and CDR2 SMNVEV (reference sequence). J was trimmed by 6 bases and V by 5 bases; bases with no gene match: 7. This CDR3 is 15 amino acids long.